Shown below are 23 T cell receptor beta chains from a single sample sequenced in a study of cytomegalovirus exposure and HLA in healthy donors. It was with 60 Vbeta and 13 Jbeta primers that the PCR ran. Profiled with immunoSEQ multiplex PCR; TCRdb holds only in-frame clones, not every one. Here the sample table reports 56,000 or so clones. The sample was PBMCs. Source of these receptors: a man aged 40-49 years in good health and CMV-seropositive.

The CDR3 region is CASSMGPSCYTGELFF. CDR3 sequence (DNA): TGTGCCAGCAGCATGGGGCCTTCTTGCTACACCGGGGAGCTGTTTTTT. This chain joins TRBV21-1 and TRBJ2-2; TRBD1, the table's D call, lacks a check against the DNA. TRBV21-1 is reported as a pseudogene. This CDR3 contains 16 residues.

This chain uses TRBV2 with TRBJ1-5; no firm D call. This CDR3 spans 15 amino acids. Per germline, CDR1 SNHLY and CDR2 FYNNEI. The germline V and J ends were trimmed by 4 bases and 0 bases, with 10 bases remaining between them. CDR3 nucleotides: TGTGCCAGCAGTGGGGCGCAGGCTAGCAATCAGCCCCAGCATTTT. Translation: CASSGAQASNQPQHF. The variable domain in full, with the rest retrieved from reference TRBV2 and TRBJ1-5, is EPEVTQTPSHQVTQMGQEVILRCVPISNHLYFYWYRQILGQKVEFLVSFYNNEISEKSEIFDDQFSVERPDGSNFTLKIRSTKLEDSAMYFCASSGAQASNQPQHFGDGTRLSIL.

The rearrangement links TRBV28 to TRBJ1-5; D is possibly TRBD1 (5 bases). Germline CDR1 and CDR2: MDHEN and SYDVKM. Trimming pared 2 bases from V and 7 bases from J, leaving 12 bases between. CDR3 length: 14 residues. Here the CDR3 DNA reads TGTGCCAGCAGTTTAGGCAGGGCAAGACAGCCCCAGCATTTT. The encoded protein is CASSLGRARQPQHF.

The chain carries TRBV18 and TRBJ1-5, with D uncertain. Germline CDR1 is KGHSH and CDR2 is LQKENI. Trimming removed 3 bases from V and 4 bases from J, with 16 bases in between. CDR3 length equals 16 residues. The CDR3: CASSPGPVRANQPQHF. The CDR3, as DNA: TGTGCCAGCTCACCGGGCCCGGTGCGAGCTAATCAGCCCCAGCATTTT.

CDR3 loop: CASRRTGLAGNIQYF. DNA for the CDR3: TGCGCCAGCAGGCGCACGGGACTAGCGGGAAACATTCAGTACTTC. This sequence joins TRBV5-1 and TRBJ2-4, with TRBD2 identical over 12 bases. The germline gives CDR1 SGHRS, CDR2 YFSETQ. This CDR3 contains 15 residues. V was clipped by 5 bases and J by 6 bases; unmatched bases: 6.

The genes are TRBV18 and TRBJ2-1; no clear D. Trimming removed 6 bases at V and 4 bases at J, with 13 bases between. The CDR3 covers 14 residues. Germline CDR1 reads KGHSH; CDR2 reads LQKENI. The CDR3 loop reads CASSPLGAYNEQFF. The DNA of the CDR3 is TGTGCCAGCTCCCCGCTGGGCGCTTACAATGAGCAGTTCTTC.

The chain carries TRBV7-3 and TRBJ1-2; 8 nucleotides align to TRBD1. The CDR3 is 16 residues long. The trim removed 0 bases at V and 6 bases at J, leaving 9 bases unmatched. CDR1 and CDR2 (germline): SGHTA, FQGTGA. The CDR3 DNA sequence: TGTGCCAGCAGCTTAACCCCTTCGGACAGGGCGGATGGCTACACCTTC. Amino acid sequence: CASSLTPSDRADGYTF.

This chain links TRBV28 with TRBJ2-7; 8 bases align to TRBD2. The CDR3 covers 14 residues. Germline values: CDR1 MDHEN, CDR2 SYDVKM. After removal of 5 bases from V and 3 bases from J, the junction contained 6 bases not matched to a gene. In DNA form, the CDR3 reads TGTGCCAGCAGTCAAATCGGGGGGGGCTACGAGCAGTACTTC. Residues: CASSQIGGGYEQYF.

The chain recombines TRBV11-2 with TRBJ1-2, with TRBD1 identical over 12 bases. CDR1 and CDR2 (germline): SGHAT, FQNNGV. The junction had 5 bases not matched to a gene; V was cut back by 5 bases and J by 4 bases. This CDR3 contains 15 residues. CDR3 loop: CASSLGTGGTYGYTF. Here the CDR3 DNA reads TGTGCCAGCAGCCTAGGGACAGGGGGCACCTATGGCTACACCTTC.

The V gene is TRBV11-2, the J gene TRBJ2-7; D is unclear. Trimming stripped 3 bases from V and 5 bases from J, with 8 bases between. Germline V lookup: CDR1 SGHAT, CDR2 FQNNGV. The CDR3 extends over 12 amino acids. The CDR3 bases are TGTGCCAGCAGCTTCACTCTTCACGAGCAGTACTTC. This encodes CASSFTLHEQYF.

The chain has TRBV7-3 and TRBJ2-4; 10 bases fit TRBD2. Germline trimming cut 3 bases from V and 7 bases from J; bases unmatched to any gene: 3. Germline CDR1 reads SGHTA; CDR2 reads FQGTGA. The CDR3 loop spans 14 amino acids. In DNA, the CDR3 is TGTGCCAGCAGCTTGGGACTAGCGTCGAACATTCAGTACTTC. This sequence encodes CASSLGLASNIQYF.

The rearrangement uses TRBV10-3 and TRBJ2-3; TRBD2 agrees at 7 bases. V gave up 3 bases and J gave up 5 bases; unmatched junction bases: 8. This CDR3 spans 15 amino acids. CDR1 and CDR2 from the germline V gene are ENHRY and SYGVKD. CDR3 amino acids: CAISDPWGGEDTQYF. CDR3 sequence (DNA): TGTGCCATCAGTGACCCCTGGGGAGGGGAAGATACGCAGTATTTT.

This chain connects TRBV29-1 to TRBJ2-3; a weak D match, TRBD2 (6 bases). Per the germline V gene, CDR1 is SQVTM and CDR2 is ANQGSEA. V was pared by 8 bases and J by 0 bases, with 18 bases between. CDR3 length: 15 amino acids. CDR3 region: CSCWAGGASTDTQYF. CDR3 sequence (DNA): TGCAGCTGTTGGGCAGGAGGGGCTAGCACAGATACGCAGTATTTT.

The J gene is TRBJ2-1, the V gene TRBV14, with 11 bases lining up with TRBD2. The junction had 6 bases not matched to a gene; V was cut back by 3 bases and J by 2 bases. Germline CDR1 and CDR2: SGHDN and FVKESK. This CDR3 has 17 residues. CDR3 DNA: TGTGCCAGCAGCCAGCGACTAGCGGGGAGAACCTACAATGAGCAGTTCTTC. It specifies CASSQRLAGRTYNEQFF. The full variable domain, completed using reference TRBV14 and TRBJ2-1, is EAGVTQFPSHSVIEKGQTVTLRCDPISGHDNLYWYRRVMGKEIKFLLHFVKESKQDESGMPNNRFLAERTGGTYSTLKVQPAELEDSGVYFCASSQRLAGRTYNEQFFGPGTRLTVL.

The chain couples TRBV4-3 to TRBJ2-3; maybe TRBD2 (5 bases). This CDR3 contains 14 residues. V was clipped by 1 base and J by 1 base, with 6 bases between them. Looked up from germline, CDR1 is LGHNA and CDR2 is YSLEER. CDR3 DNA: TGCGCCAGCAGCCAAGCGGAGGGCACAGATACGCAGTATTTT. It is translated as CASSQAEGTDTQYF.

The CDR3 DNA reads as TGTGCCAGCAGTTTACTGACAGGGGGCCTCAGCGGCACAGATACGCAGTATTTT. The encoded protein is CASSLLTGGLSGTDTQYF. The V gene is TRBV27, the J gene TRBJ2-3, with TRBD1 identical over 10 bases. Germline loops: CDR1 MNHEY, CDR2 SMNVEV (reference sequence). J lost 1 base, V lost 2 bases, and 9 bases had no gene match. The CDR3 is 18 amino acids.

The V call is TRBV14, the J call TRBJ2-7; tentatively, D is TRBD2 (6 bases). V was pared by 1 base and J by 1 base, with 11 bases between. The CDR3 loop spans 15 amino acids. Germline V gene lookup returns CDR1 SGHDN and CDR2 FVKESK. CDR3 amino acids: CASSQVSGWSYEQYF. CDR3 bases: TGTGCCAGCAGCCAAGTGAGCGGGTGGTCCTACGAGCAGTACTTC.

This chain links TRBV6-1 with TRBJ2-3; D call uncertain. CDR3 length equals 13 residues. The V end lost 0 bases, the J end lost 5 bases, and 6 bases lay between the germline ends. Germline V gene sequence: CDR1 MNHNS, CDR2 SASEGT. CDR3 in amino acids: CASSEARQDTQYF. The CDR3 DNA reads TGTGCCAGCAGTGAAGCCAGGCAAGATACGCAGTATTTT.

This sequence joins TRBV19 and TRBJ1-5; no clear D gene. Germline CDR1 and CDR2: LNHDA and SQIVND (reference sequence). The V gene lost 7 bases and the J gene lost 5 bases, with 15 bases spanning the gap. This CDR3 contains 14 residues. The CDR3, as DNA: TGTGCCAGTACCCATCGAGGGCGATATCAGCCCCAGCATTTT. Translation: CASTHRGRYQPQHF.

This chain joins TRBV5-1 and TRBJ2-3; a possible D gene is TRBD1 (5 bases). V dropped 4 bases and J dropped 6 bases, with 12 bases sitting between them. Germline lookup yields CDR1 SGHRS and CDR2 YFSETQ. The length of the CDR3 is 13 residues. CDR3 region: CASSTQGSDTQYF. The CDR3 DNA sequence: TGCGCCAGCAGCACGCAGGGTTCGGATACGCAGTATTTT.

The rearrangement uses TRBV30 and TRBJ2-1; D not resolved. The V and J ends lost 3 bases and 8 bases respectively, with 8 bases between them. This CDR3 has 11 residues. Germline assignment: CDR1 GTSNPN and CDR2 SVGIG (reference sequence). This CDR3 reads CAWSNRDEQFF. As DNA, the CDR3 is TGTGCCTGGAGCAACCGGGATGAGCAGTTCTTC.

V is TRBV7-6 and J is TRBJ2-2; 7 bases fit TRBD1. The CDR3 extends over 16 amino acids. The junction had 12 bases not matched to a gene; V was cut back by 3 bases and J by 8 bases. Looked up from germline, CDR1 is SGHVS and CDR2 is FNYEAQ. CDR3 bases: TGTGCCAGCAGCTTTAGGAGTGAGGGGGCGGCGGGGGAGCTGTTTTTT. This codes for CASSFRSEGAAGELFF.

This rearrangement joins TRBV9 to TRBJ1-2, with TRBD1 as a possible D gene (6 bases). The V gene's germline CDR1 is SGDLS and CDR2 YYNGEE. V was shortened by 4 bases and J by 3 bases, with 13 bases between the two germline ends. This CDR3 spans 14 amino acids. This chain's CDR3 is CASSPPGGDYGYTF. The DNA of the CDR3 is TGTGCCAGCAGCCCACCGGGGGGCGACTATGGCTACACCTTC.